The TCR beta chain described here comes from a study of cytotoxic CD8 clonotypes in ibrutinib-treated CLL. General study points: Baseline levels were approached again at progression, after clonality had risen at ibrutinib response. At the start, clonality exceeded age-matched healthy donors and followed circulating CD8+ T-cell counts.

In the case of this clone: The target antigen is unknown.

Investigators sought sequencing depths of between 1 in 200,000 and 1 in 1 million T cells. Profiled with immunoSEQ multiplex PCR; TCRdb holds only in-frame clones, not every one. The repertoire holds around 70,000 clones, with less than 85% as singletons. The CDR3 is made up of 13 amino acids. CDR1 and CDR2 (germline): MDHEN, SYDVKM. V was trimmed by 6 bases and J by 7 bases, leaving 15 bases between them. The clonotype originates from a human donor with chronic lymphocytic leukemia. The input for sequencing was PBMCs, taken after 24 months of ibrutinib treatment. J is TRBJ1-2 and V is TRBV28, with D tentatively TRBD1 (6 bases). This chain's CDR3 is CASRPGQPGGYTF. For the CDR3, the DNA is TGTGCCAGCAGGCCCGGACAGCCCGGTGGCTACACCTTC.